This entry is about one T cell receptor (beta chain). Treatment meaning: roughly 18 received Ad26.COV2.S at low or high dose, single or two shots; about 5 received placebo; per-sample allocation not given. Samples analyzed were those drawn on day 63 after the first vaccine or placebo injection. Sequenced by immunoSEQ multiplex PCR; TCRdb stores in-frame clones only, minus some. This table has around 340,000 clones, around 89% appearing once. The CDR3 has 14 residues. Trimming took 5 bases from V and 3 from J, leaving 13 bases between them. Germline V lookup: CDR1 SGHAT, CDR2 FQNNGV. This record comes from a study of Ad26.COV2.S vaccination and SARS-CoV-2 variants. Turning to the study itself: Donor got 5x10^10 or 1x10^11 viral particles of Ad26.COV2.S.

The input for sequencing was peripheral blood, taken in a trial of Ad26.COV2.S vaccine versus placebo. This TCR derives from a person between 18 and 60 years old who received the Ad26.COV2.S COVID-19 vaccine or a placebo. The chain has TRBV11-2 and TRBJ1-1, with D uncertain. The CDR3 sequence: CASSRRGVDTEAFF. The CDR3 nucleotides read TGTGCCAGCAGCCGCCGGGGTGTAGACACTGAAGCTTTCTTT.